These T cell receptor beta chains were read from a single sample in a study of cytomegalovirus exposure and HLA in healthy donors. Clones were sequenced by immunoSEQ multiplex PCR, and TCRdb holds only the in-frame ones, with some missing. Here the sample spans about 86,000 clones, about 85% being singletons. The sequencing sample was made of PBMCs. All receptors derive from a woman aged 40 to 50 in good health and CMV-seropositive. Each CDR3 is given with its conserved first and last residue. Fields, in order: clone size, V gene, J gene, CDR3 protein. A clone size is listed for some rows: how often the clone was seen (once, few, many), or a class if it is expanded.

>-|TRBV28|TRBJ1-5
CASTRGVQPQHF
>-|TRBV19|TRBJ2-3
CASSPRGDTQYF
>-|TRBV12-5|TRBJ1-5
CASGQGNSQPQHF
>once|TRBV5-6|TRBJ1-2
CASSLVRGGYTF
>few|TRBV2|TRBJ2-7
CASREGMVSYEQYF
>-|TRBV27|TRBJ2-1
CASSPPPDRVHEQFF
>-|TRBV30|TRBJ2-7
CAWSTGGGAYEQYF
>few|TRBV2|TRBJ2-4
CASSARVAAKNIQYF
>-|TRBV7-9|TRBJ1-1
CASSLRASGGWDTEAFF
>-|TRBV5-1|TRBJ1-1
CASSIRAGSLNTEAFF
>few|TRBV7-3|TRBJ2-1
CASSSSGRAGWFNEQFF
>few|TRBV29-1|TRBJ1-1
CSVGRSGDTEAFF
>-|TRBV28|TRBJ2-1
CASTNSGIGNEQFF
>-|TRBV7-2|TRBJ1-2
CASSLRRDDGYTF
>-|TRBV28|TRBJ2-5
CASSLPNPGTGAFQETQYF
>few|TRBV4-3|TRBJ2-3
CASSQYPGTSGRASTDTQYF
>-|TRBV10-1|TRBJ2-1
CASSEGGVDEQFF
>-|TRBV30|TRBJ1-2
CAWTPTGLNNYGYTF
>-|TRBV10-1|TRBJ1-1
CASGGQMNTEAFF
>few|TRBV28|TRBJ2-1
CASSLTVKRDFYGNEQFF
>-|TRBV5-6|-
CASSLAPGQGSYEQYF
>few|TRBV4-1|TRBJ1-1
CASSQEYGISEAFF
>-|TRBV2|TRBJ1-6
CASSEFTTGGYDSPLHF
>-|TRBV19|TRBJ1-1
CASSNSGGRGRTEAFF
>-|TRBV2|TRBJ2-7
CASSESRYEQYF
>-|TRBV7-8|TRBJ2-7
CASSLAGDYEQYF
>-|TRBV19|TRBJ2-1
CASSIVTSGSDEQFF
>-|TRBV5-1|TRBJ1-1
CASSLQGNTEAFF
>-|TRBV30|TRBJ2-5
CAWRVTGGQETQYF
>once|TRBV10-3|TRBJ2-7
CAIRAGTVIYEQYF
>-|TRBV28|TRBJ1-5
CASSFLLQGGNQPQHF
>-|TRBV27|TRBJ2-7
CASSSRTGDEQYF
>-|TRBV10-3|TRBJ1-3
CAISESPGQVTNTIYF
>-|TRBV9|TRBJ2-1
CASSVVGLTNNEQFF
>-|TRBV19|TRBJ1-5
CASSLDRVSQPQHF
>-|TRBV7-2|TRBJ1-1
CASSRTALNTEAFF
>-|TRBV6-4|TRBJ2-1
CASSPSQGSNEQFF
>-|TRBV11-3|TRBJ2-1
CASSSYSGTSGRNEQFF
>-|TRBV4-2|TRBJ2-1
CASSQDERDGLQFF
>-|TRBV5-1|TRBJ1-2
CASSLTGGVDGYTF
>-|TRBV7-9|TRBJ2-1
CASSSPLRSGGSYNEQFF
>-|TRBV18|TRBJ1-2
CASSPDREVGTF
>-|TRBV4-2|TRBJ1-4
CASSQVEGDLANEKLFF
>-|TRBV7-8|TRBJ1-2
CASSSREGRGYTF